The 18 T cell receptor beta chains presented below share a single source sample, sequenced in a study of T cells in Graves' hyperthyroidism and ophthalmopathy. RNA transcripts were the template for amplifying TCR beta CDR3 regions. First-round RT-PCR of the TCR CDR3 relied on the HTBI primer set. Each CDR3 protein gets one entry after TCRdb re-called the multiplex PCR reads with MiXCR. The sample records a few hundred thousand distinct CDR3 sequences, about an eighth being singletons. Sequenced input: blood. These receptors were taken from a woman aged 40 to 55 with Graves' ophthalmopathy.

This clonotype was counted only a few times. For the CDR3, the DNA is TGTGCCATCAGCCCAGGGGGAACTAATGAAAAACTGTTTTTT. This sequence encodes CAISPGGTNEKLFF. The V call is TRBV10-3, the J call TRBJ1-4; the match to TRBD1 covers 7 bases. The trim removed 6 bases at V and 1 base at J, leaving 2 bases unmatched. Germline V gene sequence: CDR1 ENHRY, CDR2 SYGVKD. The CDR3 spans 14 residues.

This clonotype was seen a handful of times. At one end the junction does not follow the germline gene, possibly because of a read error. The chain carries TRBV15 and TRBJ2-3; D is uncertain. The germline gives CDR1 LNHNV, CDR2 YYDKDF (reference sequence). The CDR3 length is 12 residues. CDR3 DNA: TGTGCCACCAGTTACCTAGGAGATGCGCAGTATTTT. It translates to CATSYLGDAQYF.

This clonotype showed up many times. V is TRBV13 and J is TRBJ1-6; no firm D call. This CDR3 is built from 14 residues. The germline V gene encodes CDR1 PRHDT and CDR2 FYEKMQ (reference sequence). V lost 5 bases and J lost 10, with 15 bases in between. CDR3 bases: TGTGCCAGCAGCATTTACCGACTATCCTCACCCCTCCACTTT. Encoded protein: CASSIYRLSSPLHF.

This clonotype was detected ten times or more. The chain has TRBV28 and TRBJ1-5; unclear D gene. CDR1 and CDR2 from the germline V gene are MDHEN and SYDVKM. This CDR3 has 14 residues. V was shortened by 5 bases and J by 6 bases, with 14 bases between the two germline ends. CDR3 nucleotides: TGTGCCAGCAGTCGCACGTATGGGAGTCAGCCCCAGCATTTT. As protein: CASSRTYGSQPQHF.

Ten or more counts support this clonotype. The chain couples TRBV28 to TRBJ1-1, with a tentative D call TRBD1 (6 bases). Per germline, CDR1 MDHEN and CDR2 SYDVKM. The CDR3 is 15 amino acids. V was clipped by 3 bases and J by 1 base, with 12 bases between them. The CDR3 sequence is CASSLGDRRNTEAFF. The CDR3 DNA reads TGTGCCAGCAGTTTGGGCGACAGGAGGAACACTGAAGCTTTCTTT.

Ten or more counts support this clonotype. V is TRBV9 and J is TRBJ2-1; 9 bases align to TRBD2. J gave up 7 bases and V 0 bases, and 5 bases lay outside the gene matches. Germline CDR1 SGDLS, CDR2 YYNGEE. The CDR3 totals 15 residues. This chain's CDR3 is CASSVERGAGNEQFF. DNA for the CDR3: TGTGCCAGCAGCGTAGAGCGGGGGGCAGGGAATGAGCAGTTCTTC.

The chain carries TRBV7-3 and TRBJ2-1, with D unclear. The CDR3 runs 11 residues. V lost 4 bases to trimming and J lost 8 bases, with 6 bases between them. Germline CDR1 reads SGHTA; CDR2 reads FQGTGA. CDR3 DNA: TGTGCCAGCAGCTCGGGTCATGAGCAGTTCTTC. This codes for CASSSGHEQFF.

This clonotype was observed at least ten times. The chain links TRBV6-2 or TRBV6-3 to TRBJ1-1; no firm D call. This CDR3 has 13 amino acids. CDR1 is MNHEY and CDR2 is SVGEGT in the germline V gene. Trimming left V 7 bases short and J 2 bases short, with 11 bases between. The CDR3 DNA reads as TGTGCCAGCAAGATTTCCAGAAACACTGAAGCTTTCTTT. It is translated as CASKISRNTEAFF.

V usage is TRBV11-2 and J usage is TRBJ2-1, with 7 bases aligning to TRBD2. Germline loops: CDR1 SGHAT, CDR2 FQNNGV. The CDR3 contains 16 residues. Trimming cost V 5 bases and J 10 bases; bases outside gene matches: 17. For the CDR3, the DNA is TGTGCCAGCAGCCCAACCGAGCGGGGAGGGTCAGAAGAGCAGTTCTTC. Its translation is CASSPTERGGSEEQFF.

This clonotype was seen ten or more times. The V call is TRBV2, the J call TRBJ2-1; 10 nucleotides match TRBD1. CDR1 and CDR2 from the germline V gene are SNHLY and FYNNEI. Trimming cost V 6 bases and J 3 bases; bases outside gene matches: 5. The CDR3 runs 15 residues. CDR3 in DNA: TGTGCCAGCAGACCGGGACAGGGGAACTACAATGAGCAGTTCTTC. It translates to CASRPGQGNYNEQFF.

J is TRBJ2-3 and V is TRBV5-8, with 7 bases matching TRBD1. Trimming took 1 base from V and 3 from J; bases not matched to a gene: 5. CDR1 is SGHTS, CDR2 YDEGEE, per germline. The CDR3 contains 15 residues. CDR3 in amino acids: CASSLRQGVTDTQYF. CDR3 bases: TGTGCCAGCAGCTTGCGACAGGGTGTGACAGATACGCAGTATTTT.

The chain is built from TRBV19 and TRBJ1-2; D is perhaps TRBD1 (5 bases). CDR3 length: 13 residues. V lost 3 bases, J lost 8 bases, and 13 bases lay in between. Germline-derived CDR1 and CDR2 are LNHDA and SQIVND (reference sequence). The CDR3 sequence: CASSMGRVEGYTF. In DNA form, the CDR3 reads TGTGCCAGTAGTATGGGCAGGGTTGAAGGCTACACCTTC.

In this sample, this clonotype turned up many times. The rearrangement uses TRBV24-1 and TRBJ2-3; 13 nucleotides line up with TRBD2. The CDR3 contains 13 residues. V was pared by 9 bases and J by 6 bases, with 2 bases of the junction left unmatched. Germline V gene sequence: CDR1 KGHDR, CDR2 SFDVKD. This CDR3 is CATGLAGVDTQYF. CDR3 DNA sequence: TGTGCCACCGGACTAGCGGGAGTTGATACGCAGTATTTT.

This clonotype showed up many times. CDR3 coding DNA: TGCGCCAGCAGCCACGGACAGGGCGGAGGGGCCTACGAGCAGTACTTC. Protein: CASSHGQGGGAYEQYF. The V and J genes are TRBV4-1 and TRBJ2-7; the match to TRBD1 covers 8 bases. Germline CDR1 is MGHRA and CDR2 is YSYEKL. There are 16 residues in the CDR3. V shed 3 bases and J 2 bases; nucleotides not matched to a gene: 9.

This sequence joins TRBV9 and TRBJ2-3, with TRBD1 matching over 8 bases. The CDR3 length is 16 residues. CDR1 is SGDLS, CDR2 YYNGEE, per germline. V lost 4 bases to trimming and J lost 6 bases; unmatched junction nucleotides: 13. CDR3 nucleotide sequence: TGTGCCAGCAGCCGCCTGGGACAGGTGGATGCTGATACGCAGTATTTT. Its protein product is CASSRLGQVDADTQYF.

The chain links TRBV20-1 to TRBJ2-7, with 12 bases identical to TRBD2. The CDR3 runs to 13 residues. Germline V CDR1 and CDR2: DFQATT, SNEGSKA (reference sequence). V lost 6 bases to trimming and J lost 3 bases; unmatched junction nucleotides: 3. Here the CDR3 reads CSARTSGIYEQYF. For the CDR3, the DNA is TGCAGTGCCCGGACTAGCGGGATCTACGAGCAGTACTTC.

This clonotype turned up a few times. The chain recombines TRBV5-1 with TRBJ2-4, with a tentative D call TRBD1 (5 bases). Looked up from germline, CDR1 is SGHRS and CDR2 is YFSETQ. The CDR3 runs to 15 residues. Between the trimmed V and J ends, which lost 0 bases and 3 bases, there was a span of 10 bases. CDR3 sequence: CASSLGQNYKNIQYF. DNA of the CDR3: TGCGCCAGCAGCTTGGGACAGAACTACAAAAACATTCAGTACTTC.

This clonotype was seen a single time. The junction and the germline gene differ at one end; a read error may be behind it. The chain recombines TRBV7-2 with TRBJ1-1; D uncertain. The CDR3 sequence is 12 residues long. The germline CDR1 and CDR2 sequences are SGHTA and FQGNSA. CDR3 protein: CANSLTTSWAFF. The CDR3 nucleotides are TGTGCCAACAGCTTAACGACGAGCTGGGCTTTCTTT.